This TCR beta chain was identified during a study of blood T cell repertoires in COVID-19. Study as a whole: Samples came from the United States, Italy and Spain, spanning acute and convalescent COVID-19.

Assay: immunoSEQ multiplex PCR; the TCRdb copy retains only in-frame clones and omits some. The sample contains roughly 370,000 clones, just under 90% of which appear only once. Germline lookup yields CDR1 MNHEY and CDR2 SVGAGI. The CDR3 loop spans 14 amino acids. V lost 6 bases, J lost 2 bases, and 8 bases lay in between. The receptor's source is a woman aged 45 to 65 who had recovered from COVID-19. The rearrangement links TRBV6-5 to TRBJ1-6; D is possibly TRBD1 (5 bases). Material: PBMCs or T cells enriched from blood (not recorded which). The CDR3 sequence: CASRQGAYNSPLHF. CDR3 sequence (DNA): TGTGCCAGCAGACAAGGGGCCTATAATTCACCCCTCCACTTT.